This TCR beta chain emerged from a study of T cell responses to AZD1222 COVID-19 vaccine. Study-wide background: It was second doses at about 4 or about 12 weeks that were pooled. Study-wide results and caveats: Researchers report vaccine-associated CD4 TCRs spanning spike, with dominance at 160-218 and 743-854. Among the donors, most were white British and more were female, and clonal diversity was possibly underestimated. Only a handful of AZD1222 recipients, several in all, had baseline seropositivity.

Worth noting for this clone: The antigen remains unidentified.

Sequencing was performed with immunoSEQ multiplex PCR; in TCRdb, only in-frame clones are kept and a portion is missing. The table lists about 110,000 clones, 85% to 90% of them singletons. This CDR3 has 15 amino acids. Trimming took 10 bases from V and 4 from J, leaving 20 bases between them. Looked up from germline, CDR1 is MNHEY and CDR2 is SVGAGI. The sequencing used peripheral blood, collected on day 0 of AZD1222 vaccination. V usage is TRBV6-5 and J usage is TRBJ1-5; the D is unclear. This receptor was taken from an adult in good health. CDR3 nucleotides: TGTGCCACCGCCGGTGTGGCAGGTTCGAATCAGCCCCAGCATTTT. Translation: CATAGVAGSNQPQHF.